A selection of T cell receptor beta chains follows, all from one sample in a study of OX40 agonist ivuxolimab in advanced cancers. Method: immunoSEQ multiplex PCR; TCRdb's copy keeps in-frame clones and lacks some. The table shows around 53,000 clones, with roughly 80% occurring only once. Sequencing used CD4+ or CD8+ T cells sorted from blood, obtained in a trial of the OX40 agonist ivuxolimab. The origin of the receptors is an adult with an advanced solid tumor such as melanoma, head and neck, liver or kidney cancer. The CDR3 runs from the conserved cysteine through the conserved F or W. D genes are given only for firm matches. For some rows the clone size is stated as once, few or many, or as a class when expanded; others skip it.

>-|TRBD1|TRBJ2-3|TRBV11-2
CASSLRGGATGGRTDTQYF
TGTGCCAGCAGCTTAAGAGGTGGGGCGACAGGGGGGCGCACAGATACGCAGTATTTT
>-|TRBD2|TRBJ2-5|TRBV2
CASALAGTQETQYF
TGTGCCAGTGCCTTAGCGGGGACCCAAGAGACCCAGTACTTC
>medium-sized|-|TRBJ2-1|TRBV19
CASSIWSSRSYNEQFF
TGTGCCAGTAGTATATGGTCTAGCAGATCCTACAATGAGCAGTTCTTC
>-|-|TRBJ2-1|TRBV5-1
CASSASASSYNEQFF
TGCGCCAGCTCCGCTAGCGCTAGCTCCTACAATGAGCAGTTCTTC
>-|-|TRBJ2-1|TRBV29-1
CSVGLANNEQFF
TGCAGCGTTGGGCTAGCGAACAATGAGCAGTTCTTC
>-|TRBD2|TRBJ2-1|TRBV6-1
CASSSAGTSGNEQFF
TGTGCCAGCAGTTCCGCTGGGACTAGCGGCAATGAGCAGTTCTTC
>-|-|TRBJ2-3|TRBV28
CASSVITDTQYF
TGTGCCAGCAGCGTGATCACAGATACGCAGTATTTT
>-|TRBD2|TRBJ2-3|TRBV19
CASRTSRTSTDTQYF
TGTGCCAGCCGGACTAGCAGAACTAGCACAGATACGCAGTATTTT
>-|-|TRBJ2-5|TRBV4-1
CASSQSGGTQYF
TGCGCCAGCAGCCAGTCTGGGGGGACCCAGTACTTC
>few|TRBD1|TRBJ1-6|TRBV6-6
CASSYRDREGNSPLHF
TGTGCCAGCAGTTACCGTGACAGGGAGGGTAATTCACCCCTCCACTTT
>-|TRBD2|TRBJ2-5|TRBV28
CASSYPGTRAQTQYF
TGTGCCAGCAGTTACCCCGGGACTAGAGCACAGACCCAGTACTTC
>-|-|TRBJ1-2|TRBV28
CASRSPGRGNYGYTF
TGTGCCAGCAGGTCGCCAGGGAGAGGCAACTATGGCTACACCTTC
>-|TRBD2|TRBJ2-1|TRBV5-1
CASSVRTSGSYNEQFF
TGCGCCAGCAGCGTCCGGACTAGCGGATCCTACAATGAGCAGTTCTTC
>-|TRBD2|TRBJ2-5|TRBV5-1
CASSLDWGLAGGPGGTQYF
TGCGCCAGCAGCTTGGACTGGGGACTAGCGGGAGGGCCCGGGGGGACCCAGTACTTC
>-|TRBD1|TRBJ1-1|TRBV18
CASSHRGPAFF
TGTGCCAGCTCACACAGGGGGCCAGCTTTCTTT
>few|TRBD2|TRBJ2-3|TRBV7-2
CASSLSSGRTDTQYF
TGTGCCAGCAGCTTATCTAGCGGGAGGACAGATACGCAGTATTTT
>-|-|TRBJ2-5|TRBV7-2
CASRDSGLLQETQYF
TGTGCCAGCAGGGATTCGGGACTCCTCCAAGAGACCCAGTACTTC
>-|TRBD2|TRBJ2-1|TRBV5-6
CASSSRGVSSYNEQFF
TGTGCCAGCAGCAGCCGGGGGGTAAGCTCCTACAATGAGCAGTTCTTC
>once|-|TRBJ2-3|TRBV9
CASSVAWGRSTDTQYF
TGTGCCAGCAGCGTAGCTTGGGGCAGGAGCACAGATACGCAGTATTTT
>-|TRBD1|TRBJ1-5|TRBV6-1
CASSDTPGGDFPQHF
TGTGCCAGCAGTGACACCCCAGGGGGCGATTTTCCCCAGCATTTT
>-|TRBD1|TRBJ2-4|TRBV19
CASSKQGVENIQYF
TGTGCCAGTAGTAAACAGGGGGTGGAAAACATTCAGTACTTC
>-|-|TRBJ2-5|TRBV4-1
CASSQGFGVRETQYF
TGCGCCAGCAGCCAAGGGTTCGGGGTGCGGGAGACCCAGTACTTC
>-|-|TRBJ1-2|TRBV7-9
CASGDRNYGYTF
TGTGCCAGCGGAGATCGTAACTATGGCTACACCTTC
>-|TRBD1|TRBJ1-2|TRBV2
CASSEAIGRGTHTF
TGTGCCAGCAGTGAAGCGATAGGCAGGGGGACTCACACCTTC
>-|-|TRBJ2-7|TRBV27
CASSLSRVGYEQYF
TGTGCCAGCAGTTTATCGAGAGTGGGCTACGAGCAGTACTTC
>-|-|TRBJ1-1|TRBV7-2
CASSPLRSNTEAFF
TGTGCCAGCAGCCCGCTCCGATCGAACACTGAAGCTTTCTTT
>-|-|TRBJ2-5|TRBV18
CASSPPSQETQYF
TGTGCCAGCTCACCACCCTCCCAAGAGACCCAGTACTTC
>-|-|TRBJ1-5|TRBV28
CASSADEYSNQPQHF
TGTGCCAGCAGTGCGGACGAATATAGCAATCAGCCCCAGCATTTT